This entry lists 24 T cell receptor beta chains sequenced from one sample in a study of blood T cell repertoires in COVID-19. The data were produced by immunoSEQ multiplex PCR, yet TCRdb's version contains in-frame clones alone and is incomplete. The sample records around 320,000 clones, 85% to 95% being singletons. Sequenced input: PBMCs or T cells enriched from blood (not recorded which). The source of these receptors is a woman in her thirties who had been exposed to COVID-19.

The chain joins TRBV3-1 (or the pseudogene TRBV3-2) to TRBJ1-2; D perhaps matches TRBD1 (5 bases). Trimming took off 4 bases at V and 0 bases at J, with 6 bases between the two ends. From germline, CDR1 is LGHDT and CDR2 YNNKEL (reference sequence). The length of the CDR3 is 13 residues. The CDR3 here is CASSRQPNYGYTF. DNA of the CDR3: TGTGCCAGCAGCCGACAGCCTAACTATGGCTACACCTTC.

The chain recombines TRBV7-9 with TRBJ2-3; D is perhaps TRBD2 (5 bases). There are 18 residues in the CDR3. V was trimmed by 3 bases and J by 1 base, leaving 20 bases between them. CDR1 is SEHNR, CDR2 FQNEAQ, per germline (reference sequence). The CDR3 sequence is CASSFRVEVRLGTDTQYF. The DNA of the CDR3 is TGTGCCAGCAGCTTTCGGGTGGAGGTTAGGTTGGGCACAGATACGCAGTATTTT.

The J gene is TRBJ2-3, the V gene TRBV5-1; the D gene is possibly TRBD1 (6 bases). CDR3 length: 14 amino acids. CDR1 is SGHRS and CDR2 is YFSETQ in the germline V gene. Trimming took 4 bases from V and 6 from J, leaving 15 bases between them. The CDR3 protein is CASSQTGVRDTQYF. DNA of the CDR3: TGCGCCAGCAGCCAGACAGGCGTTCGGGATACGCAGTATTTT.

The J gene is TRBJ1-4, the V gene TRBV6-5; D might be TRBD1 (5 bases). V was pared by 11 bases and J by 1 base, with 17 bases between. The CDR3 has 15 residues. Looked up from germline, CDR1 is MNHEY and CDR2 is SVGAGI. This CDR3 reads CAGSSGTRTNEKLFF. The CDR3 DNA is TGTGCCGGCTCCTCGGGGACTAGAACTAATGAAAAACTGTTTTTT.

This clone has only a few counts. The gene calls are TRBV9 and TRBJ2-3; 7 bases are a match to TRBD2. The CDR3 consists of 15 residues. Trimming at V came to 1 base and at J to 0 bases, leaving 2 bases not matched to a gene. CDR1 is SGDLS and CDR2 is YYNGEE in the germline V gene. DNA for the CDR3: TGTGCCAGCAGCGTAAGCGGGACTAGCACAGATACGCAGTATTTT. It encodes CASSVSGTSTDTQYF.

V usage is TRBV18 and J usage is TRBJ1-1; 8 bases match TRBD1. The germline CDR1 and CDR2 sequences are KGHSH and LQKENI. The CDR3 spans 16 residues. The V and J ends lost 2 bases and 5 bases, in that order; junction bases with no gene match: 10. The CDR3, as DNA: TGTGCCAGCTCACCAAGACTTGGACAGGGAGCTACTGAAGCTTTCTTT. The encoded protein is CASSPRLGQGATEAFF.

The chain links TRBV3-1 (or the pseudogene TRBV3-2) to TRBJ1-4, with a tentative D call TRBD1 (5 bases). The ends were cut back, 3 bases at V and 2 bases at J, with 10 bases in the middle. The CDR3 length is 15 residues. Germline CDR1 and CDR2: LGHDT and YNNKEL (reference sequence). This CDR3 reads CASSQGRQTNEKLFF. The CDR3, as DNA: TGTGCCAGCAGCCAGGGGCGGCAGACTAATGAAAAACTGTTTTTT.

With regard to this clone: Other nucleotide sequences from this sample produce the same CDR3. The chain employs TRBV6-5 and TRBJ1-2; 8 bases are a match to TRBD1. CDR3 size: 15 residues. V lost 0 bases and J lost 5; bases outside the gene matches: 5. Germline assignment: CDR1 MNHEY and CDR2 SVGAGI. CDR3 in amino acids: CASSYSTGGGYGYTF. In DNA, the CDR3 is TGTGCCAGCAGTTACTCTACAGGGGGAGGGTATGGCTACACCTTC.

CDR3 in amino acids: CASTPSGPDTEAFF. For the CDR3, the DNA is TGTGCCAGCACGCCCAGTGGTCCCGACACTGAAGCTTTCTTT. The chain carries TRBV27 and TRBJ1-1; D gene ambiguous. The V and J ends lost 7 bases and 3 bases respectively, with 15 bases between them. CDR1 MNHEY and CDR2 SMNVEV come from the germline V gene (reference sequence). The CDR3 extends over 14 amino acids.

This clone turned up a few times. The rearrangement links TRBV19 to TRBJ1-5, with 8 bases aligning to TRBD1. The J segment lost 0 bases and the V segment lost 7 bases, leaving 8 bases of the junction unmatched. Germline assignment: CDR1 LNHDA and CDR2 SQIVND (reference sequence). This CDR3 has 16 residues. CDR3 sequence reads: CASKPQGGYSNQPQHF. The CDR3 DNA reads TGTGCCAGTAAGCCACAGGGGGGGTATAGCAATCAGCCCCAGCATTTT.

The chain uses TRBV7-9 and TRBJ1-4; 7 positions match TRBD1. Germline CDR1 SEHNR, CDR2 FQNEAQ (reference sequence). Unmatched junction bases numbered 11, after V lost 5 bases and J lost 2 bases. The CDR3 is 17 amino acids. For the CDR3, the DNA is TGTGCCAGCAGCCCAGGCCCCGACAGGGCGACTAATGAAAAACTGTTTTTT. Amino acids: CASSPGPDRATNEKLFF.

This rearrangement joins TRBV28 to TRBJ1-2; D possibly corresponds to TRBD1 (6 bases). Germline values: CDR1 MDHEN, CDR2 SYDVKM. The ends were cut back, 8 bases at V and 4 bases at J, with 14 bases in the middle. This CDR3 contains 13 residues. CDR3 nucleotides: TGTGCCAGCTTAAGGGCAGGGGCCTATGGCTACACCTTC. Its translation: CASLRAGAYGYTF.

A single count supports this clone. This chain links TRBV6-1 with TRBJ2-5, with 7 positions matching TRBD1. The V gene's germline CDR1 is MNHNS and CDR2 SASEGT. Germline trimming cut 2 bases from V and 4 bases from J; bases unmatched to any gene: 7. The CDR3 has 15 amino acids. The CDR3, as DNA: TGTGCCAGCAGTGAAAACAGGGGTGCACGAGAGACCCAGTACTTC. Protein product: CASSENRGARETQYF.

This chain connects TRBV18 to TRBJ1-6; TRBD1 agrees at 7 bases. CDR1 and CDR2 (germline): KGHSH, LQKENI. V was pared by 5 bases and J by 3 bases, with 4 bases of the junction left unmatched. The CDR3 has 15 amino acids. CDR3 DNA sequence: TGTGCCAGCTCAGAGGGACAGTACTATAATTCACCCCTCCACTTT. It specifies CASSEGQYYNSPLHF.

In its sample, this clone was seen once. The chain couples TRBV6-1 to TRBJ2-3; 9 nucleotides line up with TRBD1. Trimming took 4 bases from V and 4 from J; bases not matched to a gene: 6. The germline CDR1 and CDR2 sequences are MNHNS and SASEGT. CDR3 length equals 15 residues. The CDR3 region has the DNA TGTGCCAGCAGTGTAGCCGGGACAGGGTCAGATACGCAGTATTTT. Protein: CASSVAGTGSDTQYF.

The CDR3 here is CASSLQGAIKYGYGYTF. The CDR3 nucleotides read TGTGCCAGCAGCTTACAGGGGGCGATAAAATATGGCTATGGCTACACCTTC. V and J are TRBV7-9 and TRBJ1-2; TRBD1 aligns across 8 bases. Germline lookup yields CDR1 SEHNR and CDR2 FQNEAQ (reference sequence). J gave up 4 bases and V 2 bases, and 12 bases lay outside the gene matches. The length of the CDR3 is 17 residues.

This sequence joins TRBV6-5 and TRBJ1-4, with D hard to call. Germline V lookup: CDR1 MNHEY, CDR2 SVGAGI. This CDR3 has 14 residues. The ends were cut back, 2 bases at V and 4 bases at J, with 8 bases in the middle. DNA of the CDR3: TGTGCCAGCAGTTACGTACAGAATAATGAAAAACTGTTTTTT. This sequence encodes CASSYVQNNEKLFF.

The rearrangement uses TRBV19 and TRBJ1-1; D is uncertain. CDR3 length: 13 residues. V lost 5 bases and J lost 11, with 18 bases in between. CDR1 and CDR2 from the germline V gene are LNHDA and SQIVND (reference sequence). The CDR3, as DNA: TGTGCCAGTAGTCCCCGGGAGGGTGCAATGGCTTTCTTT. Translating gives CASSPREGAMAFF.

In DNA, the CDR3 is TGTGCCAGCAGTCCACACACAGGGGGTAATGGCTACACCTTC. It codes for CASSPHTGGNGYTF. The genes are TRBV27 and TRBJ1-2, with 8 bases matching TRBD1. After removal of 5 bases from V and 6 bases from J, the junction contained 8 bases not matched to a gene. Germline CDR1 is MNHEY and CDR2 is SMNVEV (reference sequence). This CDR3 is built from 14 residues.

This clone was found once. The chain combines TRBV12-5 with TRBJ2-5; TRBD1 matches at 7 bases. V trimming: 2 bases; J trimming: 4 bases; junction bases outside the gene matches: 16. Germline V gene lookup returns CDR1 LGHNT and CDR2 FRNRAP. The CDR3 runs to 18 residues. In DNA form, the CDR3 reads TGTGCTAGTGGTTTGCCAAACCCAGAGGGACAGCCGGCAGAGACCCAGTACTTC. This sequence encodes CASGLPNPEGQPAETQYF.

The chain combines TRBV19 with TRBJ1-5, with 9 bases lining up with TRBD1. This CDR3 region has 19 residues. Germline CDR1 LNHDA, CDR2 SQIVND (reference sequence). Germline trimming cut 4 bases from V and 2 bases from J; bases unmatched to any gene: 15. The chain's CDR3 is CASSRTGTGWRYGNQPQHF. The CDR3 DNA follows: TGTGCCAGTAGTAGAACCGGGACAGGGTGGCGATATGGCAATCAGCCCCAGCATTTT.

The chain couples TRBV7-6 to TRBJ1-6, with 7 nucleotides matching TRBD1. The CDR3 has 15 residues. Looked up from germline, CDR1 is SGHVS and CDR2 is FNYEAQ. V lost 1 base to trimming and J lost 7 bases; unmatched junction nucleotides: 4. Written as DNA, the CDR3 is TGTGCCAGCAGCTTAGAAGGGGGCCGGAATTCACCCCTCCACTTT. Translation: CASSLEGGRNSPLHF.

This clone has a handful of counts. This chain links TRBV18 with TRBJ1-1, with D tentatively TRBD1 (6 bases). V shed 5 bases and J shed 0 bases, with 10 bases lying between them. The germline V gene encodes CDR1 KGHSH and CDR2 LQKENI. This CDR3 is 14 amino acids long. The CDR3 is CASSFGQLNTEAFF. The CDR3 region has the DNA TGTGCCAGCTCATTCGGACAGCTGAACACTGAAGCTTTCTTT.

CDR3 residues: CASSLGQGEAFF. The CDR3 region has the DNA TGTGCCAGCAGCTTGGGGCAGGGTGAAGCTTTCTTT. This sequence joins TRBV5-4 and TRBJ1-1, with TRBD1 as a possible D gene (5 bases). V was pared by 0 bases and J by 7 bases, with 7 bases between. Germline-derived CDR1 and CDR2 are SGHNT and YYREEE (reference sequence). CDR3 size: 12 residues.